This T cell receptor beta chain came from a study of regulatory T cells in long-lasting Graves disease (dated by TCRdb to the early 2020s). In terms of the full investigation: Newly diagnosed Graves' disease patients had taken antithyroid drugs for less than 3 months. Persistent Graves' disease patients were compared with newly diagnosed Graves' disease patients by peripheral blood TCR sequencing and RNA sequencing. The study took place in China and was registered as a clinical trial. A total of roughly 35 samples were covered by TCR sequencing, comprising approximately 13 persistent and around 20 newly diagnosed Graves' disease patients.

This specimen's time point label, interpreted: newly diagnosed GD, antithyroid drugs for less than 3 months. For both TCR sequencing and RNA sequencing, RNA was extracted from PBMCs using TRIzol. Graves' disease was diagnosed according to American Thyroid Association guidelines. The patients came from an endocrinology department in Xi'an, China. From each patient, around 9 milliliters of peripheral blood was collected into an EDTA anticoagulant tube. Ficoll Paque Plus density gradient separation was used to isolate PBMCs, and no additional T cell sorting was done. An Agilent 2100 Bioanalyzer and agarose gel were used to check RNA quality, while a NanoDrop 2000 measured RNA concentration. Overall study results and their limits: Sequencing and analysis were restricted to the TCR beta chain. Persistent patients shared more public clonotypes among themselves (2,741) than newly diagnosed patients did (about 970). Because the primary lesion, thyroid tissue, could not be accessed, the study looked at peripheral blood alone. The authors noted that the small sample size was a limitation that may lower accuracy. Compared with newly diagnosed patients, persistent Graves' disease patients had lower TCR Shannon entropy and fewer highly expanded clones, which suggests clonal expansion.

Library preparation used multiplex PCR. Sequencing was performed on an Illumina HiSeq 4000. iRepertoire HTBI primers and Arm-PCR amplification of CDR3 regions were used to construct TCR beta libraries. Before sequencing, the PCR products went through gel purification. Processing in the source paper ran as follows. Across samples, 60 to 80 TRBV and roughly 15 TRBJ segments were identified and used for gene usage analysis of CDR3 amino acid clonotypes. COPE and FqMerger were used to merge the filtered high-quality paired reads into contigs. BLAST was used to align contigs to the IMGT TRBV, TRBD and TRBJ reference genes, and CDR3 was defined following IMGT. Clonotypes above 0.1% frequency were classified as highly expanded clones. Shannon entropy was used to measure repertoire diversity, and the Gini coefficient was used to measure V-J evenness. A clonotype was considered public if more than one individual shared it. In TCRdb, the public reads were trimmed at Q25 with fastp and aligned with MiXCR, with productive beta chains retained. Rows with one shared CDR3 protein collapse into an entry with the most common genes and DNA. TCRdb assigned the V and J calls; the authors' analysis was not used. Across this sample there are around 400,000 distinct CDR3 sequences, with 15% seen only once. The top ten clones comprise over 7% of the sample.

Details on this clonotype: No cognate antigen has been identified for it. No much larger clone is present one base from it, and per-base qualities are unavailable.

The same sample was also used in a study of T cells in Graves' hyperthyroidism and ophthalmopathy. Looking at the second paper: A patient counted as having stable Graves' hyperthyroidism if no progression to ophthalmopathy occurred over 18 months of follow-up. Hyperthyroidism patients were newly diagnosed, with disease duration under 2 months, and aged 18 to 65 years. Exclusion was applied to patients with uncontrolled infections, other autoimmune diseases, pregnancy or lactation. Clinical symptoms, serum thyroxine and TRAb, thyroid ultrasound, and orbital computed tomography formed the basis for the diagnoses. The first round of RT-PCR for the TCR CDR3 was performed with the HTBI primer set and the Qiagen OneStep RT-PCR kit. Most expanded thyroid clonotypes (frequency above 0.001) were also found in blood, which suggests that blood repertoires may mirror thyroid immune responses. A model built on a 13 V-J signature distinguished ophthalmopathy from stable hyperthyroidism, reaching 87.88% sensitivity and around 81% specificity in cross-validation and 80%/75% in testing. In validation, progression to ophthalmopathy was predicted by the model with 55% to 71% sensitivity and nearly 75% specificity, a median of around 5.9 months before onset. A discovery cohort of 95 to 100 patients, roughly 45 with Graves' ophthalmopathy and under 60 with stable Graves' hyperthyroidism, was used to find distinguishing TCR V-J signatures. An independent validation cohort of 18 to 20 hyperthyroidism patients and 17 patients who later progressed to ophthalmopathy tested prospective prediction of ophthalmopathy. The 100 discovery patients were randomly divided into training and test sets at a 7:3 ratio. The study also compared thyroid tissue and blood T-cell repertoires from more than five Graves' hyperthyroidism patients. After blood sampling, hyperthyroidism patients were treated with methimazole at a starting dose of 30 mg daily, and ophthalmopathy patients were treated with high-dose intravenous methylprednisolone. A second multiplex PCR round built the libraries, followed by size selection and purification. Libraries were sequenced paired-end with 100 bp reads on an Illumina HiSeq2000. SOAPnuke was used to process the raw data, with reads discarded if the reads contained adapters or uncalled bases, had a mean Phred below 15, or lacked an exact constant-primer or identifier match. High-quality paired reads were merged with COPE v1.2.5, and unique nucleotide sequences were defined as clonotypes. MiTCR v1.1 was used to align the clonotypes against IMGT TRBV, TRBD and TRBJ reference segments. The analysis was restricted to V-J combinations with a frequency above 0.0001, which together covered 98% to 99.2% of the repertoires. A TCS score was defined as the ratio of F50 (clonal expansion) to E x V (chaos), with BLOSUM62-based TCRdist applied between CDR3 peptides within each V-J. Welch's t-statistics and random forest reduced roughly 500 V-J features to about 13, which were used in a naive Bayes classifier (R e1071). No statistical method was used to fix the sample size in advance, and group allocation was not hidden from the investigators. The paper describes TCR Vbeta CDR3 sequencing of 135 peripheral blood samples, made up of fewer than 50 ophthalmopathy patients, roughly 75 hyperthyroidism patients and 17 progressor patients.

Sequencing used peripheral blood mononuclear cells (PBMCs), obtained at new diagnosis, from a patient treated with antithyroid drugs. The sequence came from a woman in her thirties or forties with Graves disease. Donor details come from another sample of the same person, matched by shared clones.

The CDR3 is CATSDLGTRSSTGELFF. The DNA sequence follows: TGTGCCACCAGTGATCTGGGGACTCGCTCCAGCACCGGGGAGCTGTTTTTT. The chain employs TRBV24-1 and TRBJ2-2, with TRBD2 as a weak D call on 6 bases. V and J are truncated by 3 bases and 4 bases respectively, leaving an intervening sequence of 17 bases. Spanning cysteine to phenylalanine, the CDR3 consists of 17 amino acids. The entry retains the CDR3 DNA only, 51 bases that are in frame from base 1. Based on the germline V gene, the CDR1 and CDR2 sequences are KGHDR and SFDVKD.